This TCR beta chain was identified in a study of CD8+CD57+ T cells in acquired aplastic anemia (dated by TCRdb to the late 2010s). Context from the whole study: DNA extracted from sorted CD4+ and CD8+ cells had a mean of roughly 3.4 ug, with a range of 0.2 to 27.4 ug. CD8+CD57+ expansion was defined as frequency above the mean frequency observed in healthy subjects.

The V and J ends are trimmed by 3 bases and 3 bases, leaving 12 bases between them. Looking up the germline V gene yields CDR1 SQVTM and CDR2 ANQGSEA. The CDR3 runs 13 residues from the cysteine to the phenylalanine. Just the 39-base CDR3 DNA is kept, in frame starting at base 1. Overall study outcomes, separate from this receptor: CD8+ Simpson's diversity did not differ significantly between patients and healthy controls (P=0.060). Some 30 CD8+ CDR3 sequences were shared between patients and controls but appeared highly expressed in patients and within their immunodominant clones.

The patients picked for sequencing were ones in whom flow cytometry had shown an expansion of CD8+CD57+ cells. Severe acquired aplastic anemia was diagnosed in all patients according to International Study of Aplastic Anemia and Agranulocytosis and Camitta criteria. Patients had received no therapy at the time of blood sampling. The study deep-sequenced TCR repertoires of sorted CD4+ and CD8+ blood T cells from severe aplastic anemia patients and healthy subjects. Patients were enrolled under clinicaltrials.gov protocols 00001620, 01623167, 00001397, 00071045, 00081523 and 00961064 in the USA. Ficoll-Paque density gradient centrifugation was used to isolate peripheral blood mononuclear cells. Before DNA extraction, CD4+ and CD8+ T cells were sorted by FACS or by magnetic beads. With regard to this clonotype: No cognate antigen has been identified for it. No base quality values were provided; no much bigger clone lies one nucleotide off.

Genomic DNA served as template for TCR beta VDJ combination and CDR3 sequence profiling. TCR repertoire sequencing was run on an Illumina HiSeq 2000. As for the original processing: Repertoires were assessed using TRBV/TRBJ rearrangement plots, CDR3 size and DJ length profiles, and Simpson's diversity index. The most abundant DNA sequence in the deep sequencing data was defined as the immunodominant clone. CDR3 amino acid sequences were screened for sharing across subjects and were compared with published repertoires and the VDJdb database. The public sequencing data were trimmed at Q25 with fastp and processed into clonotypes with MiXCR by TCRdb, which kept only in-frame beta chains. Rows with a matching CDR3 protein are joined into one entry that keeps the most common DNA and genes. TCRdb, not the authors, supplied the V and J calls. In this sample the table shows approximately 150,000 distinct CDR3 sequences, around 50% of which occur a single time. Of the sample, roughly 1.1% falls within the top ten clones.

The chain is made from TRBV29-1 and TRBJ2-7; the D gene cannot be resolved beyond TRBD1 or TRBD2, each matching 5 bases. Sequencing was performed on sorted CD4+, CD8+, or CD8+CD57+ T cells (not recorded which) from PBMCs. The receptor's source is a human donor with aplastic anemia. The DNA is as follows: TGCAGCGTTGAGGTCGGGGACCACTACGAGCAGTACTTC. Its product reads: CSVEVGDHYEQYF.